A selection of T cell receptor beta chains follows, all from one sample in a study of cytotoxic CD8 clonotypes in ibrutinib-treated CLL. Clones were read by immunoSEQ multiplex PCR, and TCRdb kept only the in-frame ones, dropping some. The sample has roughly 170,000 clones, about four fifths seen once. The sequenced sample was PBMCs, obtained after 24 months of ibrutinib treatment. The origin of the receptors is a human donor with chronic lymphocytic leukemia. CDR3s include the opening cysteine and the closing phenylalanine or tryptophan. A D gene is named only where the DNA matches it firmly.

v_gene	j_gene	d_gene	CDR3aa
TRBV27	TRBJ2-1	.	CASSTQGTYYNEQFF
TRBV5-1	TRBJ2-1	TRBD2	CASSVGLAAFNEQFF
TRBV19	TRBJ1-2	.	CASSIVSRSGYTF
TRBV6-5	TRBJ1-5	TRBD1	CASSSDRGNQPQHF
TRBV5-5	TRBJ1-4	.	CASSLVPGTANEKLFF
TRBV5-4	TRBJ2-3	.	CASSSWGADTQYF
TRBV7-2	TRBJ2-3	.	CASSSYLASTDTQYF
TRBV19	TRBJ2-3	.	CASTIGGRGRDTQYF
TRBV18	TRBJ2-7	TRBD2	CASSPPGTSGGAVEQYF
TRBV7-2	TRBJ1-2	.	CASSFSLYGPSPNYGYTF
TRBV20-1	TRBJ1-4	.	CSAREVEKLFF
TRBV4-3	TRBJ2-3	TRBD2	CASSQDPRGRAGDTQYF
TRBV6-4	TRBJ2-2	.	CASRGQSHTGELFF
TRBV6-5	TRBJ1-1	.	CASSYRPFPANTEAFF
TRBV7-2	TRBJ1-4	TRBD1	CASSYEPGQALFF
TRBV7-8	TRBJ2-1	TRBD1	CASSADRGLGNEQFF
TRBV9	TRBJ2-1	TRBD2	CASSVVSGSTLTYNEQFF
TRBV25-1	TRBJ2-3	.	CASRQGFLIDTQYF
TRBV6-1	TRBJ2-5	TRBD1	CASSIQGETQYF
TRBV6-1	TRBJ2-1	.	CASSSNNEQFF
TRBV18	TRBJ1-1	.	CASSDRNTEAFF
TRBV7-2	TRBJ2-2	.	CASSSGKGVTGELFF
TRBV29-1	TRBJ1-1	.	CSVDPGRLGGAFF
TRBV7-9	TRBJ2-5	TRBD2	CASSGGLAGASPETQYF
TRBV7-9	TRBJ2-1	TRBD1	CASSSRTGRLYEQFF
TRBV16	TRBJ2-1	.	CASTSSAWGNEQFF
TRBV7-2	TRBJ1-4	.	CASSTRWGTNEKLFF
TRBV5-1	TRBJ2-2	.	CASSQLSGSGELFF
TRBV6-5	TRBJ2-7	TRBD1	CASSQTGTGYEQYF
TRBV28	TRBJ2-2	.	CASSLTGARGRELFF
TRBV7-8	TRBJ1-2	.	CASSHEAGSYGYTF